This is a list of T cell receptor beta chains from one sample in a study of patients and donors after allogeneic stem cell transplantation. TCRdb reprocessed the RT-PCR reads with MiXCR, giving one entry per CDR3 protein. The sample holds 920,000 or so distinct CDR3 sequences, more than 15% seen once. The sample taken for sequencing was blood, either unsorted or a sorted T cell fraction (not recorded which). These receptors were obtained from a human donor who was either an allogeneic HSCT recipient or a stem cell or donor lymphocyte infusion donor (not recorded which). It is not recorded whose cells these are; they may come from a transplant donor. Both conserved end residues are part of each CDR3. The order of the fields is CDR3 DNA, CDR3 protein, J gene, V gene, clone size, D gene. D genes are given only for firm matches. Clone size is stated in some rows and not others, as once, few, many or a class when expanded.

cdr3_nt: TGTGCCAGCAGTGCGTTAGCCGACTATGGCTACACCTTC; cdr3_aa: CASSALADYGYTF; j_call: TRBJ1-2; v_call: TRBV2; clone_size: -; d_call: -
cdr3_nt: TGTGCCAGCTCACCACGGACGCAGCATGACTCCTACGAGCAGTACTTC; cdr3_aa: CASSPRTQHDSYEQYF; j_call: TRBJ2-7; v_call: TRBV18; clone_size: -; d_call: -
cdr3_nt: TGTGCCAGCCCATCCAGACTCACAGTCACAGATACGCAGTATTTT; cdr3_aa: CASPSRLTVTDTQYF; j_call: TRBJ2-3; v_call: TRBV13; clone_size: few; d_call: -
cdr3_nt: TGTGCCAGCAGCATCTACACTAGCCTTCACTCCTACGAGCAGTACTTC; cdr3_aa: CASSIYTSLHSYEQYF; j_call: TRBJ2-7; v_call: TRBV5-6; clone_size: -; d_call: -
cdr3_nt: TGTGCCAGCAGTGAGCTACTAGCGGGAGGAGCTACCGCCTACGAGCAGTACTTC; cdr3_aa: CASSELLAGGATAYEQYF; j_call: TRBJ2-7; v_call: TRBV6-1; clone_size: -; d_call: TRBD2
cdr3_nt: TGTGCCAGCAGCTTGGGGCGGGGGGCTTACAATGAGCAGTTCTTC; cdr3_aa: CASSLGRGAYNEQFF; j_call: TRBJ2-1; v_call: TRBV7-8; clone_size: -; d_call: TRBD2
cdr3_nt: TGCGCCAGCAGCAGATCCCCCGCGGGAGAAGAGACCCAGTACTTC; cdr3_aa: CASSRSPAGEETQYF; j_call: TRBJ2-5; v_call: TRBV5-1; clone_size: -; d_call: TRBD2
cdr3_nt: TGTGCCAGCAGTCAACTAGCGGGGGGAGATACGCAGTATTTT; cdr3_aa: CASSQLAGGDTQYF; j_call: TRBJ2-3; v_call: TRBV12-3/TRBV12-4; clone_size: many; d_call: TRBD2
cdr3_nt: TGTGCCAGCAGTGGACAGGGAGGCGAGCAGTACTTC; cdr3_aa: CASSGQGGEQYF; j_call: TRBJ2-7; v_call: TRBV6-6; clone_size: few; d_call: TRBD1
cdr3_nt: TGCAGTGCTAGGGGCCCCCGCCCAGGGGGTGAAAAACTGTTTTTT; cdr3_aa: CSARGPRPGGEKLFF; j_call: TRBJ1-4; v_call: TRBV20-1; clone_size: -; d_call: TRBD1
cdr3_nt: TGTGCCACCAGCCTCAGAATCACGGCGGGCACTGAAGCTTTCTTT; cdr3_aa: CATSLRITAGTEAFF; j_call: TRBJ1-1; v_call: TRBV15; clone_size: -; d_call: -
cdr3_nt: TGCGCCAGCAGCTTCTGGGGGGGGCAGCGGAACGAGCAGTACTTC; cdr3_aa: CASSFWGGQRNEQYF; j_call: TRBJ2-7; v_call: TRBV5-1; clone_size: -; d_call: -
cdr3_nt: TGTGCCAGTAATCAGGGGGAAAAACTGTTTTTT; cdr3_aa: CASNQGEKLFF; j_call: TRBJ1-4; v_call: TRBV12-3/TRBV12-4; clone_size: -; d_call: -
cdr3_nt: TGTGCCAGCAGCTTAGCGCAAGGGACCGAACTGTACGAGCAGTACTTC; cdr3_aa: CASSLAQGTELYEQYF; j_call: TRBJ2-7; v_call: TRBV7-9; clone_size: few; d_call: -
cdr3_nt: TGTGCCAGCTCACCAGGGACTAGCGGGGGCACAGATACGCAGTATTTT; cdr3_aa: CASSPGTSGGTDTQYF; j_call: TRBJ2-3; v_call: TRBV18; clone_size: few; d_call: TRBD2
cdr3_nt: TGCGCCAGCAGCTTGACAGATCAAGCAACAGATACGCAGTATTTT; cdr3_aa: CASSLTDQATDTQYF; j_call: TRBJ2-3; v_call: TRBV5-1; clone_size: few; d_call: -
cdr3_nt: TGTGCCAGCAAATGGCCAGACAGGGCGAACACCGGGGAGCTGTTTTTT; cdr3_aa: CASKWPDRANTGELFF; j_call: TRBJ2-2; v_call: TRBV6-1; clone_size: few; d_call: TRBD1
cdr3_nt: TGTGCCAGCAGCCACAGTTTTGAAGCTTTCTTT; cdr3_aa: CASSHSFEAFF; j_call: TRBJ1-1; v_call: TRBV5-6; clone_size: few; d_call: -
cdr3_nt: TGCGCCAGCAGCTTGGTTGGCTCGGGGGCCGGGGACGGGGAGCTGTTTTTT; cdr3_aa: CASSLVGSGAGDGELFF; j_call: TRBJ2-2; v_call: TRBV5-1; clone_size: -; d_call: -
cdr3_nt: TGCAGCGTCGTCGAGGGTGAAGAGACCCAGTACTTC; cdr3_aa: CSVVEGEETQYF; j_call: TRBJ2-5; v_call: TRBV29-1; clone_size: many; d_call: -
cdr3_nt: TGTGCCAGCAGCCCAACCGGGACTAGCAGCCGCTCCTACAATGAGCAGTTCTTC; cdr3_aa: CASSPTGTSSRSYNEQFF; j_call: TRBJ2-1; v_call: TRBV11-2; clone_size: -; d_call: TRBD2
cdr3_nt: TGTGCCATCAGTGAGAGCGGGTCGGCCTATGGCTACACCTTC; cdr3_aa: CAISESGSAYGYTF; j_call: TRBJ1-2; v_call: TRBV10-3; clone_size: few; d_call: -
cdr3_nt: TGTGCCAGCAGGAAGGCGGGAGGAATGGGCAATGAGCAGTTCTTC; cdr3_aa: CASRKAGGMGNEQFF; j_call: TRBJ2-1; v_call: TRBV6-1; clone_size: few; d_call: TRBD2
cdr3_nt: TGTGCCAGCAGCCCCCGGGTATCGACTGGAAACACCATATATTTT; cdr3_aa: CASSPRVSTGNTIYF; j_call: TRBJ1-3; v_call: TRBV7-2; clone_size: -; d_call: -
cdr3_nt: TGTGCCACCAGTGGTCAGGGACAGGGAGTTAATGAGCAGTTCTTC; cdr3_aa: CATSGQGQGVNEQFF; j_call: TRBJ2-1; v_call: TRBV24-1; clone_size: -; d_call: TRBD1
cdr3_nt: TGTGCCAGCAGCAACAGACGAACTGAAGCTTTCTTT; cdr3_aa: CASSNRRTEAFF; j_call: TRBJ1-1; v_call: TRBV2; clone_size: -; d_call: -
cdr3_nt: TGTGCCAGCAAGGAGGGGGGGAACTATGGCTACACCTTC; cdr3_aa: CASKEGGNYGYTF; j_call: TRBJ1-2; v_call: TRBV12-3/TRBV12-4; clone_size: few; d_call: -
cdr3_nt: TGTGCCACTCAGGGGTCGTCTGGAAACACCATATATTTT; cdr3_aa: CATQGSSGNTIYF; j_call: TRBJ1-3; v_call: TRBV12-3/TRBV12-4; clone_size: many; d_call: -
cdr3_nt: TGCAGTGCTAGAGAGATGAGTGGGCAGTCCTACAATGAGCAGTTCTTC; cdr3_aa: CSAREMSGQSYNEQFF; j_call: TRBJ2-1; v_call: TRBV20-1; clone_size: few; d_call: -
cdr3_nt: TGTGCTAGTGACCTCTGGCGTGGCAGCCCTGAAGCTTTCTTT; cdr3_aa: CASDLWRGSPEAFF; j_call: TRBJ1-1; v_call: TRBV12-5; clone_size: -; d_call: -
cdr3_nt: TGCAGTGCTCCGACTAGCGGTATCTCCTACAATGAGCAGTTCTTC; cdr3_aa: CSAPTSGISYNEQFF; j_call: TRBJ2-1; v_call: TRBV20-1; clone_size: few; d_call: TRBD2
cdr3_nt: TGTGCCAGCAGTCATCGACAAGAGAAGTTCTACAATGAGCAGTTCTTC; cdr3_aa: CASSHRQEKFYNEQFF; j_call: TRBJ2-1; v_call: TRBV6-2/TRBV6-3; clone_size: few; d_call: -
cdr3_nt: TGTGCCAGCAGAAATGGACCTCGTAGGGACACTGAAGCTTTCTTT; cdr3_aa: CASRNGPRRDTEAFF; j_call: TRBJ1-1; v_call: TRBV6-1; clone_size: -; d_call: -
cdr3_nt: TGTGCCAGCAGCCAAGATCGAGCCTCCCGGGCTTTCTTT; cdr3_aa: CASSQDRASRAFF; j_call: TRBJ1-1; v_call: TRBV14; clone_size: few; d_call: -
cdr3_nt: TGCGCCAGCAGTACGACAGGGAGAGACACTGAAGCTTTCTTT; cdr3_aa: CASSTTGRDTEAFF; j_call: TRBJ1-1; v_call: TRBV5-1; clone_size: many; d_call: TRBD1
cdr3_nt: TGTGCCACCAGTGATATGGGGGAATCGCAGTACTTC; cdr3_aa: CATSDMGESQYF; j_call: TRBJ2-7; v_call: TRBV24-1; clone_size: -; d_call: -
cdr3_nt: TGTGCCAGCAGCATATACGTCCGGGACAGGGGGCCAGCTAACTATAGCTACACCTTC; cdr3_aa: CASSIYVRDRGPANYSYTF; j_call: TRBJ1-2; v_call: TRBV5-6; clone_size: -; d_call: TRBD1
cdr3_nt: TGTGCCAGCACCCGTTCCGGGGAGGAGGAAAAACTGTTTTTT; cdr3_aa: CASTRSGEEEKLFF; j_call: TRBJ1-4; v_call: TRBV12-3/TRBV12-4; clone_size: many; d_call: -
cdr3_nt: TGCGCCAGCAGCTGGGGCCGACTAGCGTCGGCCGATGAGCAGTTCTTC; cdr3_aa: CASSWGRLASADEQFF; j_call: TRBJ2-1; v_call: TRBV5-1; clone_size: -; d_call: TRBD2
cdr3_nt: TGTGCCGCCGGGACGAGCACAGATACGCAGTATTTT; cdr3_aa: CAAGTSTDTQYF; j_call: TRBJ2-3; v_call: TRBV30; clone_size: few; d_call: -
cdr3_nt: TGCAGTGCTAGAGTTGGTGGCAGTTACTATGGCTACACCTTC; cdr3_aa: CSARVGGSYYGYTF; j_call: TRBJ1-2; v_call: TRBV20-1; clone_size: many; d_call: -
cdr3_nt: TGTGCCAGCAGGGGACTAGCGGGATACTACGAGCAGTACTTC; cdr3_aa: CASRGLAGYYEQYF; j_call: TRBJ2-7; v_call: TRBV27; clone_size: -; d_call: TRBD2
cdr3_nt: TGTGCCAGCACCCTTTCGGGGGGGACAGGGCGGAACGGTGAGCAGTTCTTC; cdr3_aa: CASTLSGGTGRNGEQFF; j_call: TRBJ2-1; v_call: TRBV12-3/TRBV12-4; clone_size: -; d_call: -
cdr3_nt: TGTGCCAGCAGTTTAATCGGCAGGAGCACTGAAGCTTTCTTT; cdr3_aa: CASSLIGRSTEAFF; j_call: TRBJ1-1; v_call: TRBV12-3/TRBV12-4; clone_size: -; d_call: -
cdr3_nt: TGCAGTGCTACTCCGGGACAGAAAAAGCAAGAGACCCAGTACTTC; cdr3_aa: CSATPGQKKQETQYF; j_call: TRBJ2-5; v_call: TRBV20-1; clone_size: -; d_call: TRBD1
cdr3_nt: TGCGCCAGCAGCGACGATCGGGATACGCAGTATTTT; cdr3_aa: CASSDDRDTQYF; j_call: TRBJ2-3; v_call: TRBV5-1; clone_size: -; d_call: -
cdr3_nt: TGTGCCACCAGCAGAGCCGGACAGGTCTCTGAAGCTTTCTTT; cdr3_aa: CATSRAGQVSEAFF; j_call: TRBJ1-1; v_call: TRBV15; clone_size: few; d_call: TRBD1
cdr3_nt: TGTGCCAGCAGCTTAAGCGGTCCTACCCCCCAAGAGACCCAGTACTTC; cdr3_aa: CASSLSGPTPQETQYF; j_call: TRBJ2-5; v_call: TRBV7-2; clone_size: -; d_call: -
cdr3_nt: TGCAGTGCTGTTGAGGACCGGAACATTCAGTACTTC; cdr3_aa: CSAVEDRNIQYF; j_call: TRBJ2-4; v_call: TRBV20-1; clone_size: once; d_call: -
cdr3_nt: TGTGCCAGCACCCTCTTCGGGACGGATTACGAGCAGTACTTC; cdr3_aa: CASTLFGTDYEQYF; j_call: TRBJ2-7; v_call: TRBV12-3/TRBV12-4; clone_size: -; d_call: -
cdr3_nt: TGTGCCAGCAGTACTGAGGGGAGATCCTACGAGCAGTACTTC; cdr3_aa: CASSTEGRSYEQYF; j_call: TRBJ2-7; v_call: TRBV28; clone_size: -; d_call: -
cdr3_nt: TGTGCCAGCAGCCCCAACCGACTAGCGGGACGCCGTGGGCGTAGCTCCTACAATGAGCAGTTCTTC; cdr3_aa: CASSPNRLAGRRGRSSYNEQFF; j_call: TRBJ2-1; v_call: TRBV4-2; clone_size: few; d_call: TRBD2